This T cell receptor beta chain appears in the sequencing data of a study of T-cell memory formation after mild COVID-19. For the study at large: TCR clusters mostly belonged to single donors. The study, taken as a whole, reports: Among clones contracting day 15 to 85, CD4/CD8 was balanced, whereas later expanders leaned CD4+. Certain responding clones were present in pre-infection memory, suggesting participation of cross-reactive memory.

5'RACE primed at constant segments yielded TCR alpha and TCR beta cDNA libraries bearing sample barcodes and UMIs. TCRdb re-analysed the 5' RACE reads in MiXCR, keeping a single row per CDR3 protein. Of around 400,000 distinct CDR3 sequences detected, roughly 24% appear once; the ten largest clones hold about 8.7%. V lost 2 bases, J lost 2 bases, and 3 bases lay in between. This CDR3 is built from 12 residues. Germline V lookup: CDR1 MRHNA, CDR2 SNTAGT. As for this clonotype: As yet, its antigen is unknown.

The genes are TRBV6-4 and TRBJ1-2; D uncertain. The receptor comes from an adult woman who had mild COVID-19 (a few samples of this study predate the infection). Cell type and time point are not known. Sequenced sample: PBMCs or a T cell subset sorted from them (not recorded which). The CDR3: CASSDRNYGYTF. In DNA form, the CDR3 reads TGTGCCAGCAGTGACAGAAACTATGGCTACACCTTC.